Presented here are 21 T cell receptor beta chains from one specimen sequenced in a study of cytomegalovirus exposure and HLA in healthy donors. PCR involved 60 Vbeta and 13 Jbeta primers. The protocol was immunoSEQ multiplex PCR, while the TCRdb copy is restricted to in-frame clones and leaves out a portion. Among some 200,000 clones listed, over 80% were seen once. The material sequenced was PBMCs. The receptors derive from a man aged 40-49 years in good health and CMV-seropositive.

CDR3 sequence reads: CASSQEARARRSLNYGYTF. The CDR3 DNA is TGCGCCAGCAGCCAAGAGGCGCGGGCACGGCGCAGCTTAAACTATGGCTACACCTTC. The chain employs TRBV4-1 and TRBJ1-2; D is ambiguous. The V end was cut by 0 bases, the J end by 2 bases, with 22 bases between. The length of the CDR3 is 19 residues. The germline CDR1 and CDR2 sequences are MGHRA and YSYEKL.

The chain joins TRBV4-3 to TRBJ2-4; 7 bases are a match to TRBD2. CDR3 length: 17 residues. The ends lost 0 bases at V and 3 bases at J; junction bases unmatched: 8. Germline V CDR1 and CDR2: LGHNA, YSLEER. The CDR3 DNA reads TGCGCCAGCAGCCAAGAGGGAGAGGGACTACGCAAAAACATTCAGTACTTC. As protein: CASSQEGEGLRKNIQYF.

The chain has TRBV7-2 and TRBJ2-2, with 10 bases identical to TRBD2. Germline V CDR1 and CDR2: SGHTA, FQGNSA. V lost 2 bases and J lost 6; bases outside the gene matches: 9. The CDR3 covers 17 residues. CDR3 DNA sequence: TGTGCCAGCAGCTTATCAGCGGGGGGGCCGAGGGCCGGGGAGCTGTTTTTT. Translation gives CASSLSAGGPRAGELFF. Full variable domain (remainder filled in from reference TRBV7-2 and TRBJ2-2): GAGVSQSPSNKVTEKGKDVELRCDPISGHTALYWYRQSLGQGLEFLIYFQGNSAPDKSGLPSDRFSAERTGGSVSTLTIQRTQQEDSAVYLCASSLSAGGPRAGELFFGEGSRLTVL.

The gene calls are TRBV6-6 and TRBJ1-2, with 7 bases fitting TRBD1. CDR1 and CDR2 from the germline V gene are MNHNY and SVGAGI (reference sequence). J gave up 4 bases and V 0 bases, and 2 bases lay outside the gene matches. This CDR3 contains 14 residues. The CDR3 loop is CASSYSGGSYGYTF. For the CDR3, the DNA is TGTGCCAGCAGTTACTCAGGGGGCAGCTATGGCTACACCTTC.

This clone occurred once. Written as DNA, the CDR3 is TGTGCCAGCAGTTTTCCGGACAGGTTAAAATACGAGCAGTACTTC. Translated, it gives CASSFPDRLKYEQYF. V gene TRBV28 combines with J gene TRBJ2-7; 7 bases map to TRBD1. This CDR3 is 15 amino acids long. CDR1 is MDHEN, CDR2 SYDVKM, per germline. Trimming took 3 bases from V and 4 from J; bases not matched to a gene: 9.

V gene TRBV25-1 combines with J gene TRBJ2-7; 8 positions match TRBD1. The CDR3 is 13 residues long. J gave up 3 bases and V 6 bases, and 4 bases lay outside the gene matches. Germline CDR1 reads MGHDK; CDR2 reads SYGVNS. The chain's CDR3 is CASRGQGVYEQYF. Here the CDR3 DNA reads TGTGCCAGCAGAGGACAGGGCGTCTACGAGCAGTACTTC.

This clone is a singleton in its sample. The chain carries TRBV27 and TRBJ2-2; 11 nucleotides line up with TRBD2. This CDR3 contains 16 residues. Germline lookup yields CDR1 MNHEY and CDR2 SMNVEV (reference sequence). J lost 1 base, V lost 5 bases, and 3 bases had no gene match. CDR3: CASSVLAGVNTGELFF. In DNA, the CDR3 is TGTGCCAGCAGTGTACTAGCGGGGGTGAACACCGGGGAGCTGTTTTTT.

J is TRBJ1-4 and V is TRBV7-2; 7 bases match TRBD1. V lost 5 bases and J lost 8; bases outside the gene matches: 11. Germline V gene data show CDR1 as SGHTA and CDR2 as FQGNSA. This CDR3 region has 15 residues. The CDR3 DNA follows: TGTGCCAGCAGCGCCAGACAGGGCGGCGGAGAAAAACTGTTTTTT. It is translated as CASSARQGGGEKLFF.

The rearrangement joins TRBV9 to TRBJ1-3; D ambiguous. The CDR3 has 17 residues. The germline V gene has CDR1 SGDLS and CDR2 YYNGEE. Trimming shortened V by 0 bases and J by 4 bases, and 17 bases separated the two germline ends. Here the CDR3 DNA reads TGTGCCAGCAGCGTAGATTACAGAATGATGACGGGAAACACCATATATTTT. This gives the protein CASSVDYRMMTGNTIYF.

This clone was counted a single time. The rearrangement links TRBV13 to TRBJ2-1; D is undetermined. V was cut by 3 bases and J by 4 bases, with 7 bases left in between. The CDR3 is 13 residues long. Germline loops: CDR1 PRHDT, CDR2 FYEKMQ (reference sequence). CDR3 bases: TGTGCCAGCAGCTTGCGCGGATACAATGAGCAGTTCTTC. Translation gives CASSLRGYNEQFF. The entire variable domain, with the rest obtained from reference TRBV13 and TRBJ2-1, is as follows: AAGVIQSPRHLIKEKRETATLKCYPIPRHDTVYWYQQGPGQDPQFLISFYEKMQSDKGSIPDRFSAQQFSDYHSELNMSSLELGDSALYFCASSLRGYNEQFFGPGTRLTVL.

This chain uses TRBV19 with TRBJ2-2; no reliable D call. Germline CDR1 reads LNHDA; CDR2 reads SQIVND (reference sequence). CDR3 size: 14 residues. The V end lost 5 bases, the J end lost 4 bases, and 11 bases lay between the germline ends. CDR3 amino acids: CASSPGQATGELFF. In DNA, the CDR3 is TGTGCCAGTAGTCCAGGCCAAGCCACCGGGGAGCTGTTTTTT.

V is TRBV30 and J is TRBJ2-1; 9 positions agree with TRBD1. Germline V lookup: CDR1 GTSNPN, CDR2 SVGIG (reference sequence). The CDR3 consists of 16 residues. J lost 10 bases, V lost 0 bases, and 13 bases had no gene match. Here the CDR3 reads CAWSVLMGQGILEQFF. CDR3 bases: TGTGCCTGGAGTGTACTAATGGGACAGGGAATCCTGGAGCAGTTCTTC.

A remark on this clone: One junction end does not reproduce the germline sequence, and a read error may be involved. The chain recombines TRBV7-9 with TRBJ1-1; TRBD1 might be the D (5 bases). Germline-derived CDR1 and CDR2 are SEHNR and FQNEAQ (reference sequence). The CDR3 sequence is 13 residues long. CDR3 in DNA: TGTGCCAGCAGCTCTGGCCTTGGGACTGAAGCTCTCTTT. Amino acid sequence: CASSSGLGTEALF.

This chain connects TRBV27 to TRBJ2-7, with a possible D match to TRBD2 (5 bases). Trimming removed 7 bases from V and 0 bases from J, with 13 bases in between. The CDR3 contains 14 residues. Germline CDR1 MNHEY, CDR2 SMNVEV (reference sequence). The CDR3 spells CASTGSASSYEQYF. Written as DNA, the CDR3 is TGTGCCAGCACGGGTAGCGCGAGCTCCTACGAGCAGTACTTC.

This chain links TRBV29-1 with TRBJ2-5; 10 positions match TRBD1. CDR3 length: 15 amino acids. Germline V CDR1 and CDR2: SQVTM, ANQGSEA. V lost 7 bases to trimming and J lost 5 bases; unmatched junction nucleotides: 13. CDR3 protein: CSAARGTGVGETQYF. In DNA form, the CDR3 reads TGCAGCGCTGCACGCGGGACAGGGGTTGGGGAGACCCAGTACTTC.

This chain connects TRBV5-6 to TRBJ2-2, with TRBD1 identical over 10 bases. V gave up 4 bases and J gave up 0 bases; unmatched junction bases: 6. Germline values: CDR1 SGHDT, CDR2 YYEEEE. The CDR3 spans 17 residues. The CDR3 nucleotides are TGTGCCAGCAGCCCGGTCGGACAGGGGGCGAACACCGGGGAGCTGTTTTTT. Translating gives CASSPVGQGANTGELFF. Full variable domain (missing parts from reference TRBV5-6 and TRBJ2-2): DAGVTQSPTHLIKTRGQQVTLRCSPKSGHDTVSWYQQALGQGPQFIFQYYEEEERQRGNFPDRFSGHQFPNYSSELNVNALLLGDSALYLCASSPVGQGANTGELFFGEGSRLTVL.

The J gene is TRBJ2-1, the V gene TRBV11-2; possible D gene TRBD2, 7 bases. The CDR3 length is 16 residues. Germline lookup yields CDR1 SGHAT and CDR2 FQNNGV. V was trimmed by 5 bases and J by 5 bases, leaving 19 bases between them. CDR3 coding DNA: TGTGCCAGCAGCCCTGGGCACGGGGGGACAAACAATGAGCAGTTCTTC. It encodes CASSPGHGGTNNEQFF.

The rearrangement links TRBV11-3 to TRBJ1-1; 7 bases agree with TRBD1. This CDR3 is built from 13 residues. V lost 0 bases to trimming and J lost 7 bases; unmatched junction nucleotides: 2. Germline V gives CDR1 SGHNT, CDR2 YENEEA. This CDR3 is CASSLEHRGEAFF. The CDR3 DNA follows: TGTGCCAGCAGCTTAGAACACAGGGGTGAAGCTTTCTTT.

This chain links TRBV28 with TRBJ1-1; no reliable D call. V lost 2 bases and J lost 1, with 8 bases in between. The V gene's germline CDR1 is MDHEN and CDR2 SYDVKM. CDR3 length: 14 residues. CDR3 protein: CASSLKPKNTEAFF. The CDR3 nucleotides read TGTGCCAGCAGTTTAAAACCTAAGAACACTGAAGCTTTCTTT.

The chain employs TRBV18 and TRBJ2-1; 8 nucleotides agree with TRBD1. V was clipped by 3 bases and J by 7 bases; unmatched bases: 8. The CDR3 totals 15 residues. Germline CDR1 reads KGHSH; CDR2 reads LQKENI. CDR3 nucleotide sequence: TGTGCCAGCTCACCGTACAGGGGGGCACAGAATGAGCAGTTCTTC. Translation gives CASSPYRGAQNEQFF.

The chain is built from TRBV9 and TRBJ2-3; 7 nucleotides line up with TRBD1. Germline lookup yields CDR1 SGDLS and CDR2 YYNGEE. This CDR3 is built from 15 residues. Unmatched junction bases numbered 7, after V lost 4 bases and J lost 2 bases. The CDR3 loop reads CASSPRQGYTDTQYF. CDR3 in DNA: TGTGCCAGCAGCCCACGACAGGGCTACACAGATACGCAGTATTTT.